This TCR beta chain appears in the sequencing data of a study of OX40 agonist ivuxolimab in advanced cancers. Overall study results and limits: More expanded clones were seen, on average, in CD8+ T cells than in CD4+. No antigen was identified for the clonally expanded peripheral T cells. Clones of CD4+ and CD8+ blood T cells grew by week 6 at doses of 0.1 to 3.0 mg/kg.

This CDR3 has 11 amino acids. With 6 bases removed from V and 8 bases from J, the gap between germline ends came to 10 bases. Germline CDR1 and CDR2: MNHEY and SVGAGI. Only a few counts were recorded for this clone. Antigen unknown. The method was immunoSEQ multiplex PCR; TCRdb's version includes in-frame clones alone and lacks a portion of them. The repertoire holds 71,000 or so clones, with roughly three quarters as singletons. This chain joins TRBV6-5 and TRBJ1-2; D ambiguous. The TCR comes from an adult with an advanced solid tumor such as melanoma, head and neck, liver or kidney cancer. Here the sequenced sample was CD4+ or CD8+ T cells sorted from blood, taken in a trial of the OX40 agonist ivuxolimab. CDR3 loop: CASRKGLGYTF. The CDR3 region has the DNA TGTGCCAGCAGAAAAGGACTGGGCTACACCTTC.